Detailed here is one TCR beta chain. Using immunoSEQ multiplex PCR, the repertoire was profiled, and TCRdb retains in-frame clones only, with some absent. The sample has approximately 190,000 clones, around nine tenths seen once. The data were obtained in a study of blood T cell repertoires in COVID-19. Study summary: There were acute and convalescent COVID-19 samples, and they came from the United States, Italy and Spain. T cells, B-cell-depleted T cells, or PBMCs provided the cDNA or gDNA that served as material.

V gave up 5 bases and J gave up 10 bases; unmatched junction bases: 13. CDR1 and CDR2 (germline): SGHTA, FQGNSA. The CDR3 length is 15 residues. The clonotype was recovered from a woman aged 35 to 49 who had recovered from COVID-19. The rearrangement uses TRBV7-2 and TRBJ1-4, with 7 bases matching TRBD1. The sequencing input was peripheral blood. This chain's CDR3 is CASSTDGKGAGKLFF. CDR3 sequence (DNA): TGTGCCAGCAGCACAGATGGCAAGGGGGCGGGAAAACTGTTTTTT. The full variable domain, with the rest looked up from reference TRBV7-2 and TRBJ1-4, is GAGVSQSPSNKVTEKGKDVELRCDPISGHTALYWYRQSLGQGLEFLIYFQGNSAPDKSGLPSDRFSAERTGGSVSTLTIQRTQQEDSAVYLCASSTDGKGAGKLFFGSGTQLSVL.